The rows below give T cell receptor beta chains drawn from one sample of a study of blood T cell repertoires in COVID-19. Some clones are missing from TCRdb's copy, which holds only in-frame ones; the method was immunoSEQ multiplex PCR. Among 50,000 to 60,000 clones, roughly 80% were seen once, and the ten largest hold 5.9%. Sequenced: peripheral blood. All receptors come from a human donor in a cohort sampled during active or convalescent COVID-19. CDR3s include the opening cysteine and the closing phenylalanine or tryptophan. The D gene is left open where the match is weak. Clone size is not always given. Where it is, it says once, few, many or a class for expanded clones.

v_gene	d_gene	abundance	j_gene	CDR3nt	CDR3aa
TRBV6-2/TRBV6-3	.	.	TRBJ2-7	TGTGCCAGCAGTTACGACAGTACCTACGAGCAGTACTTC	CASSYDSTYEQYF
TRBV6-2/TRBV6-3	.	.	TRBJ1-5	TGTGCCAGCAGTTCTACAGGATCCAGTCAGCCCCAGCATTTT	CASSSTGSSQPQHF
TRBV7-2	TRBD2	once	TRBJ2-1	TGTGCCAGCAGGAATCCGCGGGGGAGCTCCTACAATGAGCAGTTCTTC	CASRNPRGSSYNEQFF
TRBV5-1	.	.	TRBJ2-2	TGCGCCAGCAGCTTGGTAGACAGAAACACCGGGGAGCTGTTTTTT	CASSLVDRNTGELFF
TRBV9	TRBD1	.	TRBJ1-2	TGTGCCAGCAGCGCTTCAGGGGGCAGGGACTATGGCTACACCTTC	CASSASGGRDYGYTF
TRBV7-2	TRBD2	.	TRBJ2-5	TGTGCCAGCAGCAAACCGGGGGGGTCGTGGCAAGAGACCCAGTACTTC	CASSKPGGSWQETQYF
TRBV29-1	.	.	TRBJ1-5	TGCAGCGTTAGGGACGGGGGGACTAGCAATCAGCCCCAGCATTTT	CSVRDGGTSNQPQHF
TRBV18	TRBD1	.	TRBJ2-2	TGTGCCAGCTCACCCAAATCGGGACAGGGGCGACCCGGGGAGCTGTTTTTT	CASSPKSGQGRPGELFF
TRBV7-9	TRBD1	.	TRBJ1-2	TGTGCCAGCAGCCGACAGGGGAGTAACTATGGCTACACCTTC	CASSRQGSNYGYTF
TRBV29-1	TRBD2	once	TRBJ2-3	TGCAGCGTTGGGGGACTAGCGGGCACAGATACGCAGTATTTT	CSVGGLAGTDTQYF
TRBV10-3	.	.	TRBJ2-5	TGTGCCATCAGTGAAGTTCGACTAGTTCAAGAGACCCAGTACTTC	CAISEVRLVQETQYF
TRBV11-3	TRBD2	.	TRBJ2-2	TGTGCCAGCAGCCGTTCTAGCGGGGGAGCCACCGGGGAGCTGTTTTTT	CASSRSSGGATGELFF
TRBV19	.	.	TRBJ1-1	TGTGCCAGTAGTTTTATTCGGGGGGGCAGCTTGAACACTGAAGCTTTCTTT	CASSFIRGGSLNTEAFF
TRBV6-2/TRBV6-3	TRBD1	.	TRBJ1-1	TGTGCCAGCAGTATCGACAGGGGGGTCCTCGGCACTGAAGCTTTCTTT	CASSIDRGVLGTEAFF
TRBV27	TRBD1	.	TRBJ1-2	TGTGCCAGCAGTCTAGGGACAGCCTATGGCTACACCTTC	CASSLGTAYGYTF
TRBV14	.	once	TRBJ1-1	TGTGCCAGCAGCCTAACAGGGACCCCCGGCGACACTGAAGCTTTCTTT	CASSLTGTPGDTEAFF
TRBV10-3	.	.	TRBJ1-2	TGTGCCATCAGTGAGTCCCGGGGAGTGAGATATGGCTACACCTTC	CAISESRGVRYGYTF
TRBV11-1	.	.	TRBJ1-3	TGTGCCAGCAGCAAGGACAGATTTAGCTCTGGAAACACCATATATTTT	CASSKDRFSSGNTIYF
TRBV7-9	.	.	TRBJ1-2	TGTGCCAGCAGCTTAGACATCCCGCCCAGCTACACCTTC	CASSLDIPPSYTF
TRBV5-6	.	.	TRBJ1-2	TGTGCCAGCAGCTCAGGACAGCCTAACTATGGCTACACCTTC	CASSSGQPNYGYTF
TRBV12-3/TRBV12-4	TRBD1	.	TRBJ1-2	TGTGCCAGCAGAACCACAGGGGAAGGTGGCTACACCTTC	CASRTTGEGGYTF
TRBV7-2	TRBD2	.	TRBJ2-7	TGTGCCAGCAGCGCACGGACTAGCGGCTACGAGCAGTACTTC	CASSARTSGYEQYF
TRBV19	TRBD1	once	TRBJ1-5	TGTGCCAGTGTCGGACAGGGCATCCAGCCCCAGCATTTT	CASVGQGIQPQHF
TRBV29-1	.	.	TRBJ1-2	TGCAGCGTTGCATTGGGATCAGGGGACTATGGCTACACCTTC	CSVALGSGDYGYTF
TRBV7-2	TRBD2	.	TRBJ2-3	TGTGCCAGCAGCTTAGAACGCGGGAGACTCACAGATACGCAGTATTTT	CASSLERGRLTDTQYF
TRBV12-5	.	.	TRBJ2-7	TGTGCTAGTGGTTTGGTAATCGGTTACGAGCAGTACTTC	CASGLVIGYEQYF
TRBV5-1	TRBD1	once	TRBJ1-1	TGCGCCAGCAGCCCGGACAGGGGGTCTATGAACACTGAAGCTTTCTTT	CASSPDRGSMNTEAFF
TRBV25-1	TRBD1	.	TRBJ2-5	TGTGCCAGCAGTGGGGACAGGGAAGTTTGGGAGACCCAGTACTTC	CASSGDREVWETQYF
TRBV19	TRBD1	.	TRBJ2-2	TGTGCCAGTAGTTTACCGGGACAGATATTCACCGGGGAGCTGTTTTTT	CASSLPGQIFTGELFF
TRBV9	TRBD1	.	TRBJ1-1	TGTGCCAGCAGCGCAGGGGCCAGGGGGCGGAATGAAGCTTTCTTT	CASSAGARGRNEAFF
TRBV7-2	TRBD1	.	TRBJ2-3	TGTGCCAGCAGCTCACCGACAGGGAGCACAGATACGCAGTATTTT	CASSSPTGSTDTQYF